The next 21 T cell receptor beta chains were all read from a single sample in a study of early T cells in non-severe SARS-CoV-2 infection. Each CDR3 protein gets one entry after TCRdb re-called the 5' RACE reads with MiXCR. The data hold just under 30,000 distinct CDR3 sequences, with about 4.8% observed a single time. Input material: whole blood. These TCRs come from an adult who was a healthcare worker with PCR-confirmed SARS-CoV-2 infection or an uninfected control (not recorded which).

The V call is TRBV5-1, the J call TRBJ1-1; 10 bases fit TRBD1. V lost 3 bases and J lost 0; bases outside the gene matches: 2. The CDR3 has 15 residues. Germline CDR1 is SGHRS and CDR2 is YFSETQ. CDR3: CASSSGQGMNTEAFF. The DNA for the CDR3 is TGCGCCAGCAGCTCGGGACAGGGGATGAACACTGAAGCTTTCTTT.

This clonotype was seen ten or more times. The J gene is TRBJ1-5, the V gene TRBV7-2; possibly TRBD1 for D (6 bases). With 3 bases removed from V and 7 bases from J, the gap between germline ends came to 7 bases. The germline V gene has CDR1 SGHTA and CDR2 FQGNSA. The CDR3 sequence is 12 residues long. The CDR3: CASSFTGQPQHF. The CDR3 DNA sequence: TGTGCCAGCAGCTTTACAGGGCAGCCCCAGCATTTT.

This clonotype was found a few times. V is TRBV5-1 and J is TRBJ2-1; D is perhaps TRBD2 (6 bases). The CDR3 is 14 residues long. Trimming took off 5 bases at V and 5 bases at J, with 14 bases between the two ends. Germline-derived CDR1 and CDR2 are SGHRS and YFSETQ. CDR3 loop: CASSPRGNNNEQFF. The CDR3 DNA follows: TGCGCCAGCAGTCCGCGGGGAAACAACAATGAGCAGTTCTTC.

Ten or more counts support this clonotype. This sequence joins TRBV20-1 and TRBJ2-2; D is ambiguous. Germline CDR1 and CDR2: DFQATT and SNEGSKA (reference sequence). The CDR3 contains 13 residues. Between the trimmed V and J ends, which lost 6 bases and 1 base, there was a span of 9 bases. CDR3 region: CSARELNTGELFF. The CDR3 bases are TGCAGTGCCCGAGAACTGAACACCGGGGAGCTGTTTTTT.

The sample holds a few counts of this clonotype. The rearrangement joins TRBV10-1 to TRBJ1-1; D possibly corresponds to TRBD1 (5 bases). V shed 4 bases and J shed 2 bases, with 8 bases lying between them. The CDR3 contains 13 residues. Germline loops: CDR1 WNHNN, CDR2 SYGVQD (reference sequence). Here the CDR3 DNA reads TGCGCCAGCAGTGCGGGGGTCAACACTGAAGCTTTCTTT. Amino acid sequence: CASSAGVNTEAFF.

This clonotype was seen ten or more times. The V and J genes are TRBV7-2 and TRBJ1-5; D is unclear. V was pared by 2 bases and J by 4 bases, with 12 bases between. CDR1 SGHTA and CDR2 FQGNSA come from the germline V gene. This CDR3 has 15 residues. Written as DNA, the CDR3 is TGTGCCAGCAGCTTATATGTCGGCAGTAATCAGCCCCAGCATTTT. Amino acid sequence: CASSLYVGSNQPQHF.

In its sample, this clonotype was seen many times. This chain connects TRBV18 to TRBJ2-7, with TRBD1 matching over 11 bases. The CDR3 is made up of 15 amino acids. CDR1 KGHSH and CDR2 LQKENI come from the germline V gene. Losses at the gene ends were 5 bases for V and 5 bases for J; bases not matched to a gene: 8. The CDR3 region has the DNA TGTGCCAGCTCAGCTTACCGGGACAGGGGGAACGAGCAGTACTTC. Protein product: CASSAYRDRGNEQYF.

In this sample, this clonotype turned up many times. The V call is TRBV7-2, the J call TRBJ2-1, with TRBD1 identical over 7 bases. Germline lookup yields CDR1 SGHTA and CDR2 FQGNSA. The CDR3 has 15 amino acids. The V and J ends lost 5 bases and 9 bases, in that order; junction bases with no gene match: 13. The CDR3 DNA reads TGTGCCAGCAGCGTAGGCCCCAGACAGGGCGGTGAGCAGTTCTTC. It is translated as CASSVGPRQGGEQFF.

In this sample, this clonotype turned up many times. J is TRBJ1-1 and V is TRBV11-2; a possible D gene is TRBD1 (5 bases). CDR1 and CDR2 (germline): SGHAT, FQNNGV. The CDR3 covers 15 residues. Deletions cut 5 bases from V and 1 base from J, with 14 bases between. In DNA form, the CDR3 reads TGTGCCAGCAGCCCCCCAGGGAGGGGGAACACTGAAGCTTTCTTT. Its translation is CASSPPGRGNTEAFF.

The chain recombines TRBV5-4 with TRBJ2-3; D is possibly TRBD1 (5 bases). CDR1 SGHNT and CDR2 YYREEE come from the germline V gene (reference sequence). There are 15 residues in the CDR3. Trimming cost V 0 bases and J 8 bases, with 16 bases left between them. The chain's CDR3 is CASSLDSNQGGTQYF. CDR3 in DNA: TGTGCCAGCAGCTTGGACTCCAATCAGGGTGGTACGCAGTATTTT.

This sequence joins TRBV7-9 and TRBJ2-3; D remains ambiguous. The CDR3 covers 13 residues. Trimming pared 5 bases from V and 3 bases from J, leaving 9 bases between. In germline, CDR1 is SEHNR, CDR2 FQNEAQ (reference sequence). In nucleotides, the CDR3 is TGTGCCAGCAGCCCCCTGACGACAGATACGCAGTATTTT. This sequence encodes CASSPLTTDTQYF.

This clonotype was picked up many times. The chain links TRBV9 to TRBJ2-7; TRBD2 agrees at 7 bases. From germline, CDR1 is SGDLS and CDR2 YYNGEE. V was pared by 4 bases and J by 1 base, with 5 bases of the junction left unmatched. This CDR3 spans 14 amino acids. The CDR3 sequence: CASSPSSGSYEQYF. CDR3 DNA sequence: TGTGCCAGCAGCCCCTCTAGCGGTTCCTACGAGCAGTACTTC.

This clonotype was counted at least ten times. The gene calls are TRBV12-3 or TRBV12-4 and TRBJ1-4; D perhaps matches TRBD1 (6 bases). The CDR3 covers 13 residues. Deletions cut 5 bases from V and 5 bases from J, with 9 bases between. The CDR3 DNA sequence: TGTGCCAGCAGTCGGGACATAAATGAAAAACTGTTTTTT. Protein product: CASSRDINEKLFF.

This rearrangement joins TRBV6-2 or TRBV6-3 to TRBJ2-7; D possibly corresponds to TRBD1 (5 bases). Germline CDR1 MNHEY, CDR2 SVGEGT. Trimming left V 10 bases short and J 6 bases short, with 16 bases between. This CDR3 is 12 amino acids long. The CDR3 sequence: CATSLQESEQYF. As DNA, the CDR3 is TGTGCCACCTCGCTACAGGAATCCGAGCAGTACTTC.

This clonotype showed up just a few times. The chain employs TRBV14 and TRBJ1-5, with unresolved D. V was clipped by 5 bases and J by 6 bases, with 14 bases between them. Germline CDR1 is SGHDN and CDR2 is FVKESK. The CDR3 is made up of 14 amino acids. For the CDR3, the DNA is TGTGCCAGCAGCAAAAGTCCAGGCGGTCAGCCCCAGCATTTT. It codes for CASSKSPGGQPQHF.

Ten or more counts support this clonotype. The rearrangement joins TRBV6-5 to TRBJ2-5; unclear D gene. Trimming removed 2 bases at V and 1 base at J, with 5 bases between. This CDR3 contains 13 residues. Germline CDR1 and CDR2: MNHEY and SVGAGI. The CDR3 reads CASSYEAQETQYF. CDR3 DNA: TGTGCCAGCAGTTACGAGGCCCAAGAGACCCAGTACTTC.

V usage is TRBV7-2 and J usage is TRBJ2-7; D not resolved. CDR1 is SGHTA and CDR2 is FQGNSA in the germline V gene. The CDR3 length is 11 residues. V lost 0 bases, J lost 7 bases, and 4 bases lay in between. The CDR3 loop is CASSLAEEQYF. In nucleotides, the CDR3 is TGTGCCAGCAGCTTAGCTGAGGAGCAGTACTTC.

This rearrangement joins TRBV12-3 or TRBV12-4 to TRBJ2-7; TRBD2 matches 9 bases. This CDR3 is built from 15 residues. V was pared by 2 bases and J by 6 bases, with 8 bases of the junction left unmatched. CDR3 in amino acids: CASSLSSSGITEQYF. As DNA, the CDR3 is TGTGCCAGCAGTTTAAGCTCTAGCGGGATTACCGAGCAGTACTTC.

In its sample, this clonotype was seen a few times. This chain connects TRBV6-1 to TRBJ2-1; the match to TRBD1 covers 7 bases. Germline CDR1 MNHNS, CDR2 SASEGT. V dropped 6 bases and J dropped 4; count of bases not matched to a gene: 9. This CDR3 has 15 residues. The CDR3 nucleotides are TGTGCCAGCAGGTATATCATGGGACAGTACAATGAGCAGTTCTTC. Its protein is CASRYIMGQYNEQFF.

This clonotype was recorded at least ten times. The rearrangement links TRBV6-4 to TRBJ2-3, with D maybe TRBD2 (5 bases). Trimming took off 3 bases at V and 0 bases at J, with 7 bases between the two ends. Germline V gene data show CDR1 as MRHNA and CDR2 as SNTAGT. This CDR3 region has 14 residues. Written as DNA, the CDR3 is TGTGCCAGCAGTGAGCGGGCTAGCACAGATACGCAGTATTTT. Translation: CASSERASTDTQYF.

The sample holds many counts of this clonotype. This sequence joins TRBV20-1 and TRBJ2-7; 9 bases are shared with TRBD1. V was clipped by 0 bases and J by 5 bases; unmatched bases: 5. This CDR3 contains 14 residues. CDR1 is DFQATT and CDR2 is SNEGSKA in the germline V gene (reference sequence). DNA of the CDR3: TGCAGTGCTAGAGATGGGACAGGGATCCACGAGCAGTACTTC. This encodes CSARDGTGIHEQYF.